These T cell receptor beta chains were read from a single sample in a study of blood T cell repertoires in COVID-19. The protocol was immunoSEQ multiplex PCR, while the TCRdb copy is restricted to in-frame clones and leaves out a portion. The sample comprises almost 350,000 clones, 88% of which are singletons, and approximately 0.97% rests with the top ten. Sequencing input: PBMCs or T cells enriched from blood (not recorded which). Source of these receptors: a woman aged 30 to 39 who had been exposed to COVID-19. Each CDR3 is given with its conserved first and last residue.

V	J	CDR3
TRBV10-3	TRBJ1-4	CAISGGQFEKLFF
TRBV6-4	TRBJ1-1	CASSAPGHPNTEAFF
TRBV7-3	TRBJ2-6	CASSATGRSSGANVLTF
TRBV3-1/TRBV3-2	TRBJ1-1	CASSQVWVRGFVDEAFF
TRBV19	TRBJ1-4	CASSTTIGQAPNEKLFF
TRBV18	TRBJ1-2	CASSPRGPERLSAGYTF
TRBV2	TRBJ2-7	CASREDFSSYEQYF
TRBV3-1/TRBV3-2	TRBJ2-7	CASSQVGFGTAVYEQYF
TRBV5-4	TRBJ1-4	CASSVGAFGEKLFF
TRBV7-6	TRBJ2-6	CASSLGQPQGAGANVLTF
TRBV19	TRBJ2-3	CASSQERAVEDTQYF
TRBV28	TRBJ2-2	CASRAGNTGELFF
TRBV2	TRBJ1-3	CASRGGDQTGNTIYF
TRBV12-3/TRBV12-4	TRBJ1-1	CASTKGSEAFF
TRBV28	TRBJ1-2	CASKMTGYGYTF
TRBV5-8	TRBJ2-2	CASSGWTGFYTGELFF
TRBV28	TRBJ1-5	CASSFPGGNQPQHF
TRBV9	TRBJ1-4	CASSVGGRGNEKLFF
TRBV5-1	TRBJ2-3	CASSSGNSGSTDTQYF
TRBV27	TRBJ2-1	CASSSAWTSGSNEQFF
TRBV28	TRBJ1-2	CASNWKGSNYGYTF
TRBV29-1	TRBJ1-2	CSVLAVSSYGYTF
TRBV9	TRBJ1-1	CASSPRQGNTEAFF
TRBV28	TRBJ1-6	CASSLVRAPYNSPLHF
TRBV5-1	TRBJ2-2	CASSLSGDTGELFF
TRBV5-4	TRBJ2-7	CASSLDGGTSYEQYF
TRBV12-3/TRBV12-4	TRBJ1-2	CASSAGTGDRLNF
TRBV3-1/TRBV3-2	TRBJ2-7	CASSSGTGTSDEQYF
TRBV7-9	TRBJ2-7	CASSFRDYEQYF
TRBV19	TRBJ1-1	CASSMGPTGEAFF
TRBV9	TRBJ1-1	CASSKGQGIAEAFF
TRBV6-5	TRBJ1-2	CASSDRGGPDGYTF
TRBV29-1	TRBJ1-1	CSVVSTTNTEAFF
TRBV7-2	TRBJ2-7	CASSPRWGSNYEQYF
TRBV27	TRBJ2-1	CASSLWALDEQFF
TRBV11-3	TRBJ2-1	CASSLAAAVEQFF
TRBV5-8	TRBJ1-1	CASRRGLSWTEAFF
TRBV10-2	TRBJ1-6	CASRGQGGSPLHF
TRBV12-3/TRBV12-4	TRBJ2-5	CASTVREKETQYF
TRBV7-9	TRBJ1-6	CASSSGNSPLHF
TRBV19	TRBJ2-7	CASSIPNSGLDEQYF